This T cell receptor beta chain was documented in a study of T-cell reconstitution after alpha-beta-depleted transplantation in children (dated by TCRdb to 2016 to 2017). Looking at the study overall: Using TCR repertoire profiling, the study quantitatively followed how T-cell immune reconstitution unfolded in children after TCRalphabeta/CD19-depleted allogeneic hematopoietic cell transplantation.

This clonotype was counted between two and nine times. The specificity of this receptor is unknown. It has no much larger one-base neighbor in the sample; base qualities were not kept. The protocol used for the library was PCR. Reads for this sample came from an Illumina HiSeq 2500. TCR libraries were prepared with molecular barcoding, using unique molecular identifiers to normalize TCRbeta repertoire quantification. The raw public data were reprocessed by TCRdb itself: fastp quality trimming at Q25, MiXCR clonotype calling, in-frame beta chains only. Here each entry gathers all rows of one CDR3 protein and keeps the most common genes and DNA. In all, the sample holds hundreds of thousands of distinct CDR3 sequences, and approximately 16% of those were seen once. The ten largest clones add up to 0.8% to 1.1% of the sample. V ends up 3 bases short and J 5 bases short, with an unmatched junction base count of 6. The germline V gene encodes CDR1 DFQATT and CDR2 SNEGSKA (reference sequence). From cysteine to phenylalanine, the CDR3 is 14 amino acids long. The CDR3 DNA has 42 bases and is translated from base 1.

The origin of this receptor is a human donor who donated a stem cell graft to a child with acute myeloid leukemia. In this chain, TRBV20-1 is recombined with TRBJ1-5; 8 bases in between match TRBD1. This material consisted of PBMCs from the stem cell graft donor, taken from the stem cell graft. The base sequence is TGCAGTGCTAGGGAATCACAGGGGGATCAGCCCCAGCATTTT. Its amino acids are CSARESQGDQPQHF.